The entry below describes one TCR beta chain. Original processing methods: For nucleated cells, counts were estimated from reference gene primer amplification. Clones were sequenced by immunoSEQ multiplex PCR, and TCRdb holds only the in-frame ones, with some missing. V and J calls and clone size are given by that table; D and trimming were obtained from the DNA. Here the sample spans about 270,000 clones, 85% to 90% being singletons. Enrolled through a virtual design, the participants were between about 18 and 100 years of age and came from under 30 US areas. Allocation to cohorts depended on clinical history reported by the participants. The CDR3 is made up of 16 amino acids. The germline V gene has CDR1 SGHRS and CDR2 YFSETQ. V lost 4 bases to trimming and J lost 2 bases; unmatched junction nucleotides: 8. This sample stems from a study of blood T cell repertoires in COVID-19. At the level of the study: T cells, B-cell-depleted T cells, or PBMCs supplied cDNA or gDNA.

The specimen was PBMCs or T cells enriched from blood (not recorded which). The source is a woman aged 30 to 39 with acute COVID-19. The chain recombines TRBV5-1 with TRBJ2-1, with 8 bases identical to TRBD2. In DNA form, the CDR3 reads TGCGCCAGCAGCGGGAATAGCGGGATTACCTACAATGAGCAGTTCTTC. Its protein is CASSGNSGITYNEQFF.